Listed here are 22 T cell receptor beta chains from one sample, sequenced in a study of blood T cells in healthy people across ages. The authors ran a second PCR of roughly 6 to 12 cycles using a sample-barcoded 5' primer and a J-beta primer mix. MiXCR was run by TCRdb on the 5' RACE reads, yielding one entry per CDR3 protein. The data contain some 1.5 million distinct CDR3 sequences, less than 45% of them singletons. The specimen was blood. The receptors stem from a young woman in good health.

This clonotype turned up a few times. J is TRBJ1-2 and V is TRBV4-3, with D uncertain. The V gene lost 1 base and the J gene lost 4 bases, with 16 bases spanning the gap. The CDR3 covers 16 residues. Germline-derived CDR1 and CDR2 are LGHNA and YSLEER. The DNA for the CDR3 is TGCGCCAGCAGCCAAGTAGGATCGACGGGAATCTATGGCTACACCTTC. As protein: CASSQVGSTGIYGYTF.

The gene calls are TRBV9 and TRBJ2-1; 9 positions match TRBD2. The ends lost 4 bases at V and 7 bases at J; junction bases unmatched: 12. Per the germline V gene, CDR1 is SGDLS and CDR2 is YYNGEE. The CDR3 has 16 residues. CDR3 loop: CASSTRLAADLNEQFF. In DNA, the CDR3 is TGTGCCAGCAGCACGCGACTAGCGGCGGACCTAAATGAGCAGTTCTTC.

In this sample, this clonotype turned up a few times. The rearrangement joins TRBV12-3 or TRBV12-4 to TRBJ2-1, with 11 bases that match TRBD2. V was pared by 5 bases and J by 8 bases, with 11 bases of the junction left unmatched. The CDR3 runs to 16 residues. The CDR3 loop is CASSILAGGGRDEQFF. CDR3 DNA: TGTGCCAGCAGTATATTAGCGGGAGGGGGTCGGGATGAGCAGTTCTTC.

In its sample, this clonotype was seen a few times. This CDR3 is CASGGGLNEKLFF. The CDR3 DNA sequence: TGTGCCAGCGGGGGGGGCCTTAATGAAAAACTGTTTTTT. The chain links TRBV28 to TRBJ1-4; tentatively, D is TRBD1 (6 bases). Germline-derived CDR1 and CDR2 are MDHEN and SYDVKM. This CDR3 has 13 amino acids. V was clipped by 8 bases and J by 4 bases, with 11 bases between them.

V usage is TRBV7-8 and J usage is TRBJ2-4; weak D call: TRBD1 (6 bases). The DNA end is more similar to TRBJ2-7, so the J call may be wrong. The CDR3 totals 15 residues. Germline V gene sequence: CDR1 SGHVS, CDR2 FQNEAQ. CDR3 sequence: CASSLNQGTPYEQYF. The CDR3 DNA sequence: TGTGCCAGCAGCTTAAACCAGGGGACCCCCTACGAGCAGTACTTC.

V usage is TRBV10-3 and J usage is TRBJ2-5, with 11 nucleotides matching TRBD2. The CDR3 totals 15 residues. Germline V gene data show CDR1 as ENHRY and CDR2 as SYGVKD. Germline trimming cut 5 bases from V and 2 bases from J; bases unmatched to any gene: 4. In DNA, the CDR3 is TGTGCCATCAGTCCTAGCGGGGGGCCACAAGAGACCCAGTACTTC. It is translated as CAISPSGGPQETQYF.

The chain carries TRBV27 and TRBJ1-1; 9 bases line up with TRBD1. Trimming at V came to 7 bases and at J to 3 bases, leaving 9 bases not matched to a gene. Germline V gene data show CDR1 as MNHEY and CDR2 as SMNVEV (reference sequence). The CDR3 covers 15 residues. The CDR3 spells CASKYGQGLYTEAFF. In nucleotides, the CDR3 is TGTGCCAGCAAATACGGACAGGGGCTATACACTGAAGCTTTCTTT.

In its sample, this clonotype was seen once. The rearrangement uses TRBV7-9 and TRBJ1-5, with a tentative D call TRBD1 (6 bases). V lost 5 bases to trimming and J lost 6 bases, with 17 bases between them. The germline gives CDR1 SEHNR, CDR2 FQNEAQ (reference sequence). The CDR3 is made up of 15 amino acids. This chain's CDR3 is CASSDQHREGQPQHF. As DNA, the CDR3 is TGTGCCAGCAGCGACCAGCACAGGGAGGGTCAGCCCCAGCATTTT.

This clonotype was counted once. The chain combines TRBV25-1 with TRBJ2-5; D might be TRBD1 (5 bases). The V and J ends lost 3 bases and 4 bases respectively, with 12 bases between them. Germline CDR1 is MGHDK and CDR2 is SYGVNS. CDR3 length equals 14 residues. The CDR3 nucleotides are TGTGCCAGCAGTGACGCTTTTACAGGAGAGACCCAGTACTTC. This sequence encodes CASSDAFTGETQYF.

This clonotype was counted many times. The rearrangement joins TRBV4-1 to TRBJ1-6; possible D gene TRBD1, 5 bases. This CDR3 comprises 18 residues. Germline values: CDR1 MGHRA, CDR2 YSYEKL. V dropped 4 bases and J dropped 0 bases, with 16 bases sitting between them. The CDR3: CASSLRGTISSYNSPLHF. DNA of the CDR3: TGCGCCAGCAGCCTCCGTGGGACCATTTCCTCCTATAATTCACCCCTCCACTTT.

The chain combines TRBV9 with TRBJ2-5; D perhaps matches TRBD2 (7 bases). The ends were cut back, 0 bases at V and 11 bases at J, with 14 bases in the middle. In germline, CDR1 is SGDLS, CDR2 YYNGEE. The CDR3 spans 13 residues. In DNA form, the CDR3 reads TGTGCCAGCAGCGTAGTCGGGGGGCATGAGCAGTACTTC. This sequence encodes CASSVVGGHEQYF.

The rearrangement uses TRBV7-9 and TRBJ1-4, with D hard to call. Germline V gene sequence: CDR1 SEHNR, CDR2 FQNEAQ (reference sequence). This CDR3 has 13 residues. V was shortened by 1 base and J by 8 bases, with 8 bases between the two germline ends. CDR3 region: CASSLDPNEKLFF. As DNA, the CDR3 is TGTGCCAGCAGCTTAGACCCCAACGAAAAACTGTTTTTT. Full variable domain (missing parts from reference TRBV7-9 and TRBJ1-4): DTGVSQNPRHKITKRGQNVTFRCDPISEHNRLYWYRQTLGQGPEFLTYFQNEAQLEKSRLLSDRFSAERPKGSFSTLEIQRTEQGDSAMYLCASSLDPNEKLFFGSGTQLSVL.

This clonotype was found a few times. J is TRBJ1-2 and V is TRBV20-1; perhaps TRBD1 as D (5 bases). Looked up from germline, CDR1 is DFQATT and CDR2 is SNEGSKA (reference sequence). The CDR3 has 12 residues. The V end was cut by 5 bases, the J end by 3 bases, with 10 bases between. CDR3 bases: TGCAGTGCTTCGACAGTCTACTATGGCTACACCTTC. Amino acids: CSASTVYYGYTF.

The chain recombines TRBV7-2 with TRBJ1-1; no definite D call. The CDR3 runs to 14 residues. The germline V gene has CDR1 SGHTA and CDR2 FQGNSA. CDR3: CASRLGAGNTEAFF. CDR3 coding DNA: TGTGCGAGCCGGCTAGGTGCCGGGAACACTGAAGCTTTCTTT.

The genes are TRBV7-2 and TRBJ2-5; TRBD2 aligns across 7 bases. The last part of the DNA fits TRBJ2-7 better; the J call may be wrong. CDR1 SGHTA and CDR2 FQGNSA come from the germline V gene. The CDR3 runs to 13 residues. CDR3 sequence (DNA): TGTGCCAGCAGCGTACGAGCGGGAACCGAGCAGTACTTC. The encoded protein is CASSVRAGTEQYF.

This clonotype was seen a few times. The rearrangement joins TRBV11-1 to TRBJ2-7, with 11 bases aligning to TRBD2. The length of the CDR3 is 14 residues. Germline trimming cut 5 bases from V and 3 bases from J; bases unmatched to any gene: 3. CDR1 and CDR2 from the germline V gene are SGHAT and FQDESV (reference sequence). CDR3 nucleotide sequence: TGTGCCAGCAGCCCTAGCGGGAGGCACTACGAGCAGTACTTC. Its protein product is CASSPSGRHYEQYF. The whole variable domain, remainder taken from reference TRBV11-1 and TRBJ2-7, is EAEVAQSPRYKITEKSQAVAFWCDPISGHATLYWYRQILGQGPELLVQFQDESVVDDSQLPKDRFSAERLKGVDSTLKIQPAELGDSAMYLCASSPSGRHYEQYFGPGTRLTVT.

This clonotype showed up just once. The chain carries TRBV28 and TRBJ2-7; no firm D call. This CDR3 spans 15 amino acids. V was shortened by 2 bases and J by 7 bases, with 18 bases between the two germline ends. Looked up from germline, CDR1 is MDHEN and CDR2 is SYDVKM. DNA of the CDR3: TGTGCCAGCAGTTTACACCGGGCACGCTACAATGAGCAGTACTTC. This encodes CASSLHRARYNEQYF. The variable domain in full, completed from reference TRBV28 and TRBJ2-7, reads DVKVTQSSRYLVKRTGEKVFLECVQDMDHENMFWYRQDPGLGLRLIYFSYDVKMKEKGDIPEGYSVSREKKERFSLILESASTNQTSMYLCASSLHRARYNEQYFGPGTRLTVT.

This clonotype was counted a few times. CDR3 residues: CASSLTGGLSGEAFF. The CDR3 nucleotides are TGTGCCAGCAGCTTGACAGGGGGCCTGAGCGGTGAAGCTTTCTTT. J is TRBJ1-1 and V is TRBV7-3, with 10 bases fitting TRBD1. The length of the CDR3 is 15 residues. From germline, CDR1 is SGHTA and CDR2 FQGTGA. The V segment lost 3 bases and the J segment 7 bases; nucleotides outside the gene matches: 8.

This clonotype was seen a handful of times. This sequence joins TRBV20-1 and TRBJ2-4, with 9 bases fitting TRBD1. Near its end, the DNA agrees better with TRBJ2-5, so the J call may be wrong. The V gene's germline CDR1 is DFQATT and CDR2 SNEGSKA (reference sequence). The CDR3 contains 12 residues. The CDR3 region is CSADGQGETQYF. Here the CDR3 DNA reads TGCAGTGCCGATGGACAGGGGGAGACCCAGTACTTC.

The V call is TRBV7-2, the J call TRBJ1-1; the D is unclear. Trimming took off 1 base at V and 0 bases at J, with 12 bases between the two ends. Germline CDR1 reads SGHTA; CDR2 reads FQGNSA. The CDR3 sequence is 16 residues long. Here the CDR3 DNA reads TGTGCCAGCAGCTTAGTCTTCGAGGTTATGAACACTGAAGCTTTCTTT. Translation: CASSLVFEVMNTEAFF.

This clonotype was found a few times. This rearrangement joins TRBV20-1 to TRBJ1-2; tentative D call: TRBD1 (6 bases). The CDR3 length is 13 residues. CDR1 is DFQATT and CDR2 is SNEGSKA in the germline V gene (reference sequence). V gave up 3 bases and J gave up 4 bases, with 12 bases separating them. DNA of the CDR3: TGCAGTGCTAGTGCGGGACAACTCTATGGCTACACCTTC. It translates to CSASAGQLYGYTF.

CDR3 sequence (DNA): TGCAGCGTCATGAAGACAGGAGGAAAACTGTTTTTT. Amino acids: CSVMKTGGKLFF. The V gene is TRBV29-1, the J gene TRBJ1-4; D possibly corresponds to TRBD1 (6 bases). The CDR3 is made up of 12 amino acids. The V end lost 6 bases, the J end lost 10 bases, and 15 bases lay between the germline ends. Germline CDR1 reads SQVTM; CDR2 reads ANQGSEA.